This T cell receptor (beta chain) originates from a study of cytomegalovirus exposure and HLA in healthy donors (TCRdb year 2017). About the study as a whole: An earlier analysis of some 600 of the donors reported 276 Gb of sequence data and 95 million to 140 million unique TCR beta sequences obtained from about 170 million T cells. All discovery cohort repertoires had been generated on a single sequencing platform. Several DR-DQ haplotypes were handled as single units for association and clustering because linkage in the cohort was strong. The study aimed to test whether signatures of past pathogen exposure could be identified by cataloging public T cell receptors. High-throughput TCR immunosequencing, statistical association of individual TCRs with disease status, and machine learning were combined to predict cytomegalovirus infection status. In addition to the first cohort of approximately 650 subjects, a separate validation cohort of under 150 different subjects was used. An earlier analysis of roughly 580 of the donors used high-throughput TCR beta sequencing to judge whether each TCR beta V gene segment behaved as functional or pseudogenic. Typing coverage differed by locus: A, B, C, DRB1 and DQB1 were typed in roughly 620-630 donors, DQA1 in about 510, DPA1 in around 580, and DPB1 in around 490. Around 330 gigabases of sequencing data and roughly 81 million unique TCR sequences made up an early release that covered fewer than 650 HLA-typed donors. The T cell repertoires of some 670 subjects were profiled by immunosequencing and related to cytomegalovirus serostatus. The genetic ancestry cluster associated with self-reported Caucasian donors included 81% of the roughly 380 genotyped donors. Rather than drawing on any new phenotypic data, the later analysis identified candidate immune exposures from TCR beta sequences and the way those sequences occurred across donors. Among almost 400 genotyped donors of the cohort, an average of around 240,000 unique TCR beta nucleotide sequences were sequenced per donor, approximately 20% of them non-productive. A later analysis re-examined previously published TCR beta repertoires from more than 600 donors and added high-resolution HLA genotyping to investigate patterns of TCR occurrence. Class I and class II HLA loci were covered by the typing at four-digit resolution. Donor age, sex, ethnicity and CMV serostatus were compiled alongside the repertoire data. A later genetic analysis took genome-wide SNP genotypes for about 55% of the 666 donors and used that subset as a discovery cohort.

Broader findings and caveats from the paper: A few of the identified cytomegalovirus-associated TCR beta chains were confirmed in vitro to be specific for cytomegalovirus antigens. In both the original and validation cohorts, the classifier was reported to diagnose cytomegalovirus status with high specificity and sensitivity. The study listed 150 to 200 TCR beta chains as associated with cytomegalovirus. An earlier analysis of 587 of the donors showed that most TCR beta V segments appeared in productive rearrangements either about 90% or about 30% of the time, which broadly matched IMGT annotations. The authors suggested that the approach could potentially be extended to other disease states and immunological phenotypes. Most TCR sequences were seen in very few donors, while some public TCRs were found in many individuals. A group of highly shared sequence variants was considered likely to be a technical artifact of the sequencing pipeline. Sequencing depth was assumed to be roughly uniform across donors in the presence/absence analyses, though that assumption may not hold. A further reported finding was that TCR beta sequences accurately predicted the HLA-A and HLA-B alleles for most subjects in the first cohort. A later analysis found that TCR association rates varied across HLA loci, with DRB1 alleles showing the most associated TCRs and HLA-C alleles the fewest. According to a later analysis, most CMV-associated TCR beta chains appeared to be HLA-restricted, and the HLA associations seemed to be driven largely by CMV exposure. Some IMGT-functional V segments, including TRBV6-2 and TRBV6-3, could not be distinguished by the 87-base-pair reads and were therefore excluded. Specific HLA alleles were associated with about 17,000 TCR beta sequences at a false discovery rate of 0.05 in a later analysis. HLA typing was unavailable for some donors at each locus, so association tests used only the typed subset. Linkage disequilibrium might explain the correlated functional status among segregating V segments, but an unknown experimental factor could not be ruled out. The earlier analysis of 587 of the donors excluded some 15 rarely observed V segments, including chromosome 9 orphons, because counts were too low. Compared with the approximately 710-donor mean, donors in an Asian-associated ancestry cluster had fewer N-insertions in productive TCRs, according to a later genetic analysis. When HLA alleles, especially DR and DQ, strongly co-occurred, TCR associations were difficult to assign to individual alleles. A later genetic analysis associated a missense DCLRE1C variant with V-gene and J-gene trimming of TCR beta chains, and an independent cohort replicated the association. For the cohort, immune exposure information was limited to CMV serostatus. In a later analysis, several top co-occurrence clusters were reported to appear linked to parvovirus B19, influenza, CMV and Epstein-Barr virus. Compared with equally common non-associated chains, HLA-associated TCR beta chains in a later analysis were more clonally expanded and had lower generation probabilities. This cohort had only TCR beta chains sequenced, and the lack of alpha or paired-chain data limited which features could be detected.

The library came from the immunoSEQ multiplex PCR assay. For the multiplex PCR, a mixture combining 60 forward primers for TCR Vbeta segments and 13 reverse primers for TCR Jbeta segments was used. The CDR3 region of rearranged TCR beta genes was amplified from genomic DNA by a multiplex PCR assay. The Illumina HiSeq System was used to sequence the amplified TCR beta libraries as 87-base-pair reads. As for the authors' bioinformatics: A later analysis counted tens of millions of unique TCR beta chains across the approximately 700 repertoires, and some 11 million of these chains were shared by at least two donors. Raw reads were error-corrected and collapsed into unique sequences by a nearest-neighbor algorithm in which closely related sequences were merged to remove PCR and sequencing errors. Alignment of CDR3 sequences to IMGT reference sequences was used to assign V, D and J gene segments. Each retained sequence needed at least a six-nucleotide match to both a V gene segment and a J gene segment. Rearrangements were classified as productive when the CDR3 lacked stop codons and remained in frame with V and J, and all other rearrangements were classified as non-productive. CDR3 was defined according to IMGT convention as the region running from the second conserved V-encoded cysteine to the conserved J-encoded phenylalanine. Sequences without an unambiguous match to a single V gene segment were excluded from the earlier analysis of about 600 of the donors. In an earlier analysis of about 590 of the donors, a V segment was called functional when productive rearrangements were above 56.7%, and segregating when the standard deviation between donors exceeded 5%. A statistical classification framework was developed to diagnose cytomegalovirus status using the catalog of TCR beta chain sequences. V and J gene assignment, in a later analysis, came from comparing TCR nucleotide sequences with IMGT/GENE-DB human TR gene sequences. The TCRdist pipeline was used in a later analysis to assign CDR3 sequences and most-parsimonious VDJ recombination scenarios. In a later analysis, each TCR beta chain was defined by its CDR3 amino acid sequence together with its V-gene family, and reads lacking a unique V-gene family were excluded. To address suspected cross-contamination and a sequencing artifact, a later analysis removed 592 highly shared, low-generation-probability nucleotide sequences. For each public chain, a later analysis derived a clonal expansion index from normalized ranks of inferred template counts within each repertoire. In a later analysis, generation probabilities were computed using a VDJ recombination model fitted to out-of-frame rearrangements, and the results were checked against IGoR. In a later analysis, TCR-TCR, TCR-HLA and TCR-CMV co-occurrence was scored with hypergeometric tests, and a repertoire-size bias correction was applied to TCR pairs. A later analysis estimated false discovery rates by permuting HLA or CMV assignments 20 times. In a later analysis, co-occurring TCRs were grouped using DBSCAN, with TCRdist sequence similarity added in when clustering inside HLA-allele-positive subsets. Co-occurrence clustering excluded repertoires with fewer than 30,000 or more than 120,000 public chains, plus five with anomalous nucleotide sharing. The immuneACCESS repertoire file appears here via TCRdb, limited to in-frame rearrangements. These files lack a portion of the clones; in checked studies, under half of the deficit traces to unresolved V genes, and the cause of the others is not known. V and J calls and clone size are copied from that table; D and trimming were computed from the DNA. In all, the sample holds 120,000 to 150,000 clones, and approximately 81% of those were seen once. The ten largest account for roughly 4.3% of the sample.

In total, 600 or so healthy bone marrow donors made up the cohort. At the time of sampling, all cohort members were nominally healthy, though unrecorded immune exposures were likely present. The donor was CMV seropositive and was included in the group of 300 or so seropositive cohort members. Each donor provided a peripheral blood sample, and peripheral blood mononuclear cells were used for TCR beta sequencing. Genomic DNA extraction from the blood cell samples was performed with the Qiagen DNeasy Blood Extraction Kit. V sheds 5 bases and J sheds 5 bases, leaving 10 bases between their ends. For CDR1 and CDR2, the germline V gene (reference sequence) lists LNHDA and SQIVND. There are 12 amino acids in the CDR3, from cysteine to phenylalanine inclusive. The sequence is cut down to CDR3 DNA, 36 bases in frame from base 1. A remark on this clone: What this receptor recognizes is not known. Base-call qualities are not available, and no considerably larger clone is one nucleotide away.

Sequenced sample: PBMCs. The clonotype was recovered from a middle-aged woman in good health and CMV-seropositive. The rearranged segments are TRBV19 and TRBJ2-7; TRBD2 might be the D gene, on 5 matching bases. The CDR3 protein is CASSERVNEQYF. The nucleotide sequence is TGTGCCAGTAGTGAGAGGGTCAACGAGCAGTACTTC.